This T cell receptor beta chain was recorded in a study of shared clonotypes between healthy human individuals. General observations from the study: Among the subsets, naive ones generally showed larger estimated richness than memory ones.

CDR3 length equals 13 residues. V lost 3 bases, J lost 3 bases, and 2 bases stayed unmatched. Per germline, CDR1 MNHEY and CDR2 SMNVEV (reference sequence). Details on this clone: As yet, its antigen is unknown.

Sequencing used immunoSEQ multiplex PCR; TCRdb keeps in-frame clones, though not all of them. The sample consists of 2.5 million or so clones, around 94% of them appearing once. The clonotype originates from a man aged 18 to 29 in good health. Sample: naive CD4+ T cells sorted from blood. Stated subset: CD45RA+ positively selected. The genes are TRBV27 and TRBJ2-7; 7 bases are shared with TRBD1. The DNA of the CDR3 is TGTGCCAGCAGTTTGGGACAGCTCTACGAGCAGTACTTC. Protein: CASSLGQLYEQYF.